Below are 31 T cell receptor beta chains sequenced from a single sample in a study of blood T cells in healthy people across ages. The authors ran a second PCR of about 6 to 11 cycles using a sample-barcoded 5' primer and a J-beta primer mix. Each CDR3 protein is one row after TCRdb ran MiXCR on the 5' RACE reads. Of just under 750,000 distinct CDR3 sequences listed, 22% are singletons. Sequencing was done on a sample of blood. The receptors shown here come from a man between 65 and 80 years old in good health.

The genes are TRBV20-1 and TRBJ2-6, with no clear D. V lost 0 bases and J lost 0, with 15 bases in between. The V gene's germline CDR1 is DFQATT and CDR2 SNEGSKA (reference sequence). The CDR3 is 18 amino acids. CDR3 sequence reads: CSAREEGSSHSGANVLTF. The DNA for the CDR3 is TGCAGTGCTAGAGAGGAAGGCAGTTCTCACTCTGGGGCCAACGTCCTGACTTTC.

This clonotype was recorded many times. This chain's CDR3 is CASSRLSSADTQYF. CDR3 in DNA: TGTGCCAGCAGTCGCCTGTCTAGTGCAGATACGCAGTATTTT. The rearrangement uses TRBV2 and TRBJ2-3; D is unresolved. From germline, CDR1 is SNHLY and CDR2 FYNNEI. Between the trimmed V and J ends, which lost 5 bases and 4 bases, there was a span of 13 bases. This CDR3 has 14 residues.

The rearrangement uses TRBV6-5 and TRBJ2-1, with TRBD1 identical over 11 bases. Germline V gene data show CDR1 as MNHEY and CDR2 as SVGAGI. V lost 5 bases and J lost 4; bases outside the gene matches: 4. The length of the CDR3 is 15 residues. In DNA form, the CDR3 reads TGTGCCAGCAGTAAGGACAGGGGGCCATACAATGAGCAGTTCTTC. It translates to CASSKDRGPYNEQFF.

The genes are TRBV6-5 and TRBJ2-1; possible D gene TRBD1, 6 bases. CDR1 is MNHEY, CDR2 SVGAGI, per germline. The ends were cut back, 1 base at V and 6 bases at J, with 13 bases in the middle. This CDR3 has 15 residues. For the CDR3, the DNA is TGTGCCAGCAGTTACTGGGCAGGGGAACGCAATGAGCAGTTCTTC. It is translated as CASSYWAGERNEQFF.

This rearrangement joins TRBV6-5 to TRBJ2-2, with 14 positions matching TRBD2. CDR1 and CDR2 from the germline V gene are MNHEY and SVGAGI. CDR3 length equals 19 residues. Germline trimming cut 4 bases from V and 9 bases from J; bases unmatched to any gene: 16. The CDR3 coding sequence is TGTGCCAGCAGTTCTCCTCAGGGACTAGCGGGAGTTCGGACCTGGGAGCTGTTTTTT. Translation: CASSSPQGLAGVRTWELFF.

This clonotype was counted many times. The chain has TRBV29-1 and TRBJ1-2; possibly TRBD1 for D (5 bases). Trimming took 2 bases from V and 0 from J, leaving 10 bases between them. Germline assignment: CDR1 SQVTM and CDR2 ANQGSEA. CDR3 size: 14 residues. The CDR3 is CSVERDRANYGYTF. The CDR3 DNA reads as TGCAGCGTTGAACGAGACAGAGCTAACTATGGCTACACCTTC.

The CDR3 loop is CATSGPERGSGGSLHEQFF. CDR3 DNA: TGTGCCACCAGTGGCCCGGAAAGGGGGTCTGGGGGGAGCTTACATGAGCAGTTCTTC. V gene TRBV24-1 combines with J gene TRBJ2-1; tentatively, D is TRBD1 or TRBD2 (6 bases each). CDR3 length: 19 amino acids. Trimming removed 5 bases from V and 8 bases from J, with 30 bases in between. The germline gives CDR1 KGHDR, CDR2 SFDVKD.

The V call is TRBV7-9, the J call TRBJ2-7, with D maybe TRBD2 (5 bases). The assigned J gene may be wrong: the sequence end matches TRBJ2-1 better. Germline-derived CDR1 and CDR2 are SEHNR and FQNEAQ (reference sequence). The CDR3 is made up of 14 amino acids. In nucleotides, the CDR3 is TGTGCCAGCAGCTTAATAGCGACCCTCAATGAGCAGTTCTTC. This encodes CASSLIATLNEQFF.

This clonotype has a handful of counts. Relative to the germline gene, one junction end is altered; a read error may explain this. The gene calls are TRBV29-1 and TRBJ2-1, with 8 bases lining up with TRBD1. Germline V gene data show CDR1 as SQVTM and CDR2 as ANQGSEA. This CDR3 region has 13 residues. As DNA, the CDR3 is TGCAGCGCCGGGGACAGGAACTACAATGAGCGGTTCTTC. This encodes CSAGDRNYNERFF.

This chain uses TRBV5-1 with TRBJ1-1; the D gene is possibly TRBD1 (5 bases). Germline V gene data show CDR1 as SGHRS and CDR2 as YFSETQ. V lost 4 bases, J lost 5 bases, and 18 bases lay in between. The CDR3 contains 15 residues. CDR3: CASSVLGPGGTEAFF. CDR3 coding DNA: TGCGCCAGCAGCGTACTAGGTCCGGGGGGGACTGAAGCTTTCTTT.

V is TRBV6-5 and J is TRBJ1-4; D is ambiguous. The CDR3 consists of 12 residues. The germline V gene has CDR1 MNHEY and CDR2 SVGAGI. CDR3 nucleotide sequence: TGTGCAGTCGGGCGCAAAAATGAAAAACTGTTTTTT. It yields the protein CAVGRKNEKLFF.

V usage is TRBV5-1 and J usage is TRBJ2-1; TRBD1 matches at 9 bases. CDR3 length: 15 amino acids. Per germline, CDR1 SGHRS and CDR2 YFSETQ. Unmatched junction bases numbered 8, after V lost 2 bases and J lost 8 bases. CDR3 amino acids: CASSFPGTGMYEQFF. CDR3 nucleotides: TGCGCCAGCAGCTTCCCCGGGACAGGGATGTATGAGCAGTTCTTC.

The sample holds one count of this clonotype. This rearrangement joins TRBV5-1 to TRBJ2-7, with D maybe TRBD2 (6 bases). The ends were cut back, 3 bases at V and 6 bases at J, with 10 bases in the middle. The CDR3 contains 12 residues. The germline CDR1 and CDR2 sequences are SGHRS and YFSETQ. The CDR3 region is CASSWRGPEQYF. DNA of the CDR3: TGCGCCAGCAGCTGGAGGGGCCCCGAGCAGTACTTC. The full variable domain, rest sourced from reference TRBV5-1 and TRBJ2-7, is KAGVTQTPRYLIKTRGQQVTLSCSPISGHRSVSWYQQTPGQGLQFLFEYFSETQRNKGNFPGRFSGRQFSNSRSEMNVSTLELGDSALYLCASSWRGPEQYFGPGTRLTVT.

This clonotype was seen only a few times. This chain links TRBV9 with TRBJ2-5, with 7 positions matching TRBD1. The J call may be faulty, since TRBJ2-7 better matches the DNA end. This CDR3 has 16 residues. CDR1 and CDR2 from the germline V gene are SGDLS and YYNGEE. CDR3 residues: CASSVGLGQVVYEQYF. CDR3 in DNA: TGTGCCAGCAGCGTAGGATTAGGACAGGTTGTTTACGAGCAGTACTTC.

This clonotype was seen repeatedly, ten times or more. V gene TRBV7-2 combines with J gene TRBJ2-5, with D perhaps TRBD2 (6 bases). The CDR3 is made up of 13 amino acids. The V and J ends lost 5 bases and 5 bases respectively, with 12 bases between them. Per germline, CDR1 SGHTA and CDR2 FQGNSA. The CDR3 nucleotides are TGTGCCAGCAGCCGGGACTTTGGGGAGACCCAGTACTTC. Translated: CASSRDFGETQYF.

The rearrangement uses TRBV9 and TRBJ2-5; D possibly matches TRBD1 or TRBD2 (6 bases each). The J call is doubtful: the DNA matches TRBJ2-1 better. Germline V lookup: CDR1 SGDLS, CDR2 YYNGEE. This CDR3 region has 11 residues. In DNA, the CDR3 is TGTGCCAGCGGGGGGCCCTATGAGCAGTTCTTC. Protein: CASGGPYEQFF.

The V and J genes are TRBV11-1 and TRBJ2-5; 16 bases agree with TRBD2. The better agreement between TRBJ2-1 and the DNA end casts doubt on the J call. Germline values: CDR1 SGHAT, CDR2 FQDESV (reference sequence). This CDR3 spans 17 amino acids. CDR3 in DNA: TGTGCCAGCAGCCTGGGGACTAGCGGGAGGGTAATGAATGAGCAGTTCTTC. Its translation is CASSLGTSGRVMNEQFF.

Concerning this clonotype itself: This may be a read error: a much more frequent sequence differs by one nucleotide. V gene TRBV2 combines with J gene TRBJ2-1, with D tentatively TRBD2 (6 bases). Per germline, CDR1 SNHLY and CDR2 FYNNEI. V dropped 6 bases and J dropped 4 bases, with 13 bases sitting between them. This CDR3 contains 14 residues. CDR3 protein: CASRGTRGYNEQFF. CDR3 DNA sequence: TGTGCCAGCAGGGGGACTCGCGGTTACAATGAGCAGTTCTTC.

The chain carries TRBV20-1 and TRBJ2-1, with D perhaps TRBD1 or TRBD2 (5 bases each). The CDR3 is made up of 16 amino acids. Germline V gene data show CDR1 as DFQATT and CDR2 as SNEGSKA (reference sequence). V dropped 3 bases and J dropped 2 bases, with 17 bases sitting between them. The CDR3 bases are TGCAGTGCTAGCTCTACCGGGACGATAACCTACAATGAGCAGTTCTTC. Residues: CSASSTGTITYNEQFF.

The chain uses TRBV7-6 and TRBJ1-3, with D perhaps matching TRBD1 (5 bases). CDR3 length: 16 amino acids. Germline V lookup: CDR1 SGHVS, CDR2 FNYEAQ. Deletions cut 5 bases from V and 0 bases from J, with 14 bases between. This chain's CDR3 is CASSLGTWVSGNTIYF. The CDR3 coding sequence is TGTGCCAGCAGCCTGGGGACCTGGGTCTCTGGAAACACCATATATTTT.

V gene TRBV5-1 combines with J gene TRBJ1-1; D call uncertain. CDR1 SGHRS and CDR2 YFSETQ come from the germline V gene. This CDR3 has 13 amino acids. V gave up 4 bases and J gave up 6 bases, with 13 bases separating them. The CDR3 DNA sequence: TGCGCCAGCAGCCCGGAAGGTGTAGCTGAAGCTTTCTTT. Translation: CASSPEGVAEAFF.

About this clonotype: This could be a read error, since a much larger clone is one nucleotide away. The chain combines TRBV3-1 with TRBJ2-3, with a weak D call TRBD1 (5 bases). This CDR3 contains 14 residues. V lost 1 base to trimming and J lost 2 bases, with 7 bases between them. Germline V CDR1 and CDR2: LGHDT, YNNKEL (reference sequence). CDR3 nucleotides: TGTGCCAGCAGCCAAGGACAGAACACAGATACGCAGTATTTT. It encodes CASSQGQNTDTQYF.

This chain links TRBV5-1 with TRBJ1-5; D gene unclear. The CDR3 runs 14 residues. CDR1 and CDR2 from the germline V gene are SGHRS and YFSETQ. Trimming cost V 5 bases and J 6 bases, with 15 bases left between them. CDR3 sequence: CASSQAEGGQPQHF. CDR3 DNA: TGCGCCAGCAGTCAAGCGGAGGGAGGTCAGCCCCAGCATTTT.

Turning to this clonotype: Germline and junction disagree at one end, which may indicate a read error. V and J are TRBV3-1 and TRBJ1-1, with unresolved D. CDR1 is LGHDT and CDR2 is YNNKEL in the germline V gene (reference sequence). The CDR3 covers 13 residues. CDR3 loop: CVSSHTANTEAFF. The CDR3, as DNA: TGTGTCAGCAGCCATACAGCGAACACTGAAGCTTTCTTT. Drawing the rest from reference TRBV3-1 and TRBJ1-1, the complete variable domain is DTAVSQTPKYLVTQMGNDKSIKCEQNLGHDTMYWYKQDSKKFLKIMFSYNNKELIINETVPNRFSPKSPDKAHLNLHINSLELGDSAVYFCVSSHTANTEAFFGQGTRLTVV.

This clonotype was found once. This chain links TRBV10-3 with TRBJ2-7; the D is unclear. V lost 2 bases and J lost 4, with 3 bases in between. This CDR3 is built from 11 residues. The germline CDR1 and CDR2 sequences are ENHRY and SYGVKD. The CDR3 nucleotides read TGTGCCATCAGTGAGCAGTACGAGCAGTACTTC. Protein product: CAISEQYEQYF.

A few counts support this clonotype. The gene calls are TRBV4-3 and TRBJ2-1, with TRBD2 as a possible D gene (6 bases). The V end was cut by 1 base, the J end by 6 bases, with 19 bases between. The CDR3 is 17 residues long. Per germline, CDR1 LGHNA and CDR2 YSLEER. The CDR3, as DNA: TGCGCCAGCAGCCAAGTTTTGTGGGGGAGGTCCCCCAATGAGCAGTTCTTC. Translating it yields CASSQVLWGRSPNEQFF.

This clonotype was seen a handful of times. The V call is TRBV20-1, the J call TRBJ1-1; TRBD1 matches at 7 bases. Trimming cost V 5 bases and J 5 bases; bases outside gene matches: 8. Germline CDR1 is DFQATT and CDR2 is SNEGSKA (reference sequence). There are 13 residues in the CDR3. The CDR3 DNA reads as TGCAGTGCTTTCCGTTCCAGGGGGACTGAAGCTTTCTTT. It is translated as CSAFRSRGTEAFF.

The CDR3 DNA reads TGTGCCAGCAGCGACCTACAGGGTGGTTGGCTTTATGGCTACACCTTC. Protein sequence: CASSDLQGGWLYGYTF. This chain links TRBV7-8 with TRBJ1-2, with a possible D match to TRBD1 (6 bases). Germline V gene data show CDR1 as SGHVS and CDR2 as FQNEAQ. The CDR3 has 16 amino acids. Trimming cost V 5 bases and J 5 bases, with 21 bases left between them.

The rearrangement links TRBV7-8 to TRBJ2-1; D is possibly TRBD1 (7 bases). The DNA end favors TRBJ2-7, so the J call may be wrong. Germline V lookup: CDR1 SGHVS, CDR2 FQNEAQ. This CDR3 comprises 15 residues. The CDR3 loop reads CASSLRGTDFYEQYF. As DNA, the CDR3 is TGTGCCAGCAGTTTACGCGGGACAGATTTTTACGAGCAGTACTTC.

The chain carries TRBV29-1 and TRBJ2-3; D may correspond to TRBD1 or TRBD2 (5 bases each). Germline V gene lookup returns CDR1 SQVTM and CDR2 ANQGSEA. The CDR3 loop spans 13 amino acids. V was clipped by 4 bases and J by 4 bases, with 12 bases between them. Here the CDR3 DNA reads TGCAGCGTTGGGTCCCTGGGGGCAGATACGCAGTATTTT. Translating gives CSVGSLGADTQYF.

This clonotype was counted between two and nine times. The chain uses TRBV11-2 and TRBJ2-3, with D tentatively TRBD2 (5 bases). The CDR3 has 15 residues. Germline V gives CDR1 SGHAT, CDR2 FQNNGV. V was cut by 3 bases and J by 1 base, with 11 bases left in between. CDR3 region: CASSFTGVGTDTQYF. The CDR3 bases are TGTGCCAGCAGCTTTACCGGGGTGGGCACAGATACGCAGTATTTT.